The following is a T cell receptor (beta chain) sequence with its context. V shed 4 bases and J shed 2 bases, with 14 bases lying between them. Germline V gene lookup returns CDR1 MNHEY and CDR2 SMNVEV (reference sequence). This CDR3 spans 16 amino acids. This sample is part of a study of blood T cell repertoires in COVID-19. In the study overall: T cells, B-cell-depleted T cells, or PBMCs provided the cDNA or gDNA that served as material.

Clones were sequenced by immunoSEQ multiplex PCR, and TCRdb holds only the in-frame ones, with some missing. In the table there are more than 150,000 clones, just under 90% of which are singletons. The TCR sequence derives from a woman aged 70-85 years with COVID-19, enrolled during active disease. Sequenced input: peripheral blood. This rearrangement joins TRBV27 to TRBJ1-4, with a weak D call TRBD1 (5 bases). The CDR3 reads CASSSNKYRTNEKLFF. CDR3 sequence (DNA): TGTGCCAGCAGTTCTAACAAATACAGGACTAATGAAAAACTGTTTTTT.